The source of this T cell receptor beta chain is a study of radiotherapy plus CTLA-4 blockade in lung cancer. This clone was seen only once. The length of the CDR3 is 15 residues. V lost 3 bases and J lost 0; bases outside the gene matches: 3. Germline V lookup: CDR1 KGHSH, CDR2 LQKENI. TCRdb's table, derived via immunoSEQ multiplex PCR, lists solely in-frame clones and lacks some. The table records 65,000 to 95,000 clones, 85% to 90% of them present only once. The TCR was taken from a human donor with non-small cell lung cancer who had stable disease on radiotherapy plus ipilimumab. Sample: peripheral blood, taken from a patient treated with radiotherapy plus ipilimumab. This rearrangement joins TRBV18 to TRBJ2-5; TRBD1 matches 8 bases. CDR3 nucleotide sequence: TGTGCCAGCTCACCCCGACAGGGGAACCAAGAGACCCAGTACTTC. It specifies CASSPRQGNQETQYF.